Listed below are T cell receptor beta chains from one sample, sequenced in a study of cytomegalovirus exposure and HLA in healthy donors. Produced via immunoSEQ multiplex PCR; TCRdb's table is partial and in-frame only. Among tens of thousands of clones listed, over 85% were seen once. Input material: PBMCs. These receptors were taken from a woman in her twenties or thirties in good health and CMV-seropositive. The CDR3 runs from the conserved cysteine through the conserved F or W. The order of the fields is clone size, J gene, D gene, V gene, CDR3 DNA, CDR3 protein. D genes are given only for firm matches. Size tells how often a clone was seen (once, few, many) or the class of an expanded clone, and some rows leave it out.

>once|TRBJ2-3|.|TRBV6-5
TGTGCCAGCAGGCTGACTAGAGAGGGTACGCAGTATTTT
CASRLTREGTQYF
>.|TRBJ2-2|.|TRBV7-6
TGTGCCAGCAGCTTAGGAGGCACGAACACCGGGGAGCTGTTTTTT
CASSLGGTNTGELFF
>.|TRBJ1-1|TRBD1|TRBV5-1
TGCGCCAGCAGTCTGGCGGGACAGACGAACACTGAAGCTTTCTTT
CASSLAGQTNTEAFF
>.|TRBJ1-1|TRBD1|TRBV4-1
TGCGCCAGCAGCCAAAGGACAGGGGGCTTTGGAGGAAGGACTGAAGCTTTCTTT
CASSQRTGGFGGRTEAFF
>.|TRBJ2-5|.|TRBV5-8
TGTGCCAGCAGCTTTTGGGCTATACTCCAAGAGACCCAGTACTTC
CASSFWAILQETQYF
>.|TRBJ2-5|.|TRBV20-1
TGCAGTGCCCCCCGAGAGACCCAGTACTTC
CSAPRETQYF
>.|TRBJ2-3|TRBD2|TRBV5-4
TGTGCCAGCAGCCCCCCGGGACTAGCGGCGTCCTCAGATACGCAGTATTTT
CASSPPGLAASSDTQYF
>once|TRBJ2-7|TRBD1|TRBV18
TGTGCCAGCTCACAAGGGACAGGGAGAGACTACGAGCAGTACTTC
CASSQGTGRDYEQYF
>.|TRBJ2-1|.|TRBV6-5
TGTGCCAGCAGTTACAAGGAGCTGGCTGAGCAGTTCTTC
CASSYKELAEQFF
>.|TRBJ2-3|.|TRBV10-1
TGCGCCAGCAGTGCCGGGGGAGCGGGCACAGATACGCAGTATTTT
CASSAGGAGTDTQYF
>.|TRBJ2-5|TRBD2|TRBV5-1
TGCGCCAGCGCAGGTCTCGCGGGAGTACTTGGGACCCAGTACTTC
CASAGLAGVLGTQYF
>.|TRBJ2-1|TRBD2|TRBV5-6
TGTGCCAGCAGCTTGGCCCGGGGGGGACTATACTACAATGAGCAGTTCTTC
CASSLARGGLYYNEQFF
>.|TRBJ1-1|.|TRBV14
TGTGCCAGCAGCCAGACAGTGAACACTGAAGCTTTCTTT
CASSQTVNTEAFF
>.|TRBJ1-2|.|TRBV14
TGTGCCAGCAGCCAAGATACACGTCCCTATGGCTACACCTTC
CASSQDTRPYGYTF
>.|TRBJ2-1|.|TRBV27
TGTGCCAGCAGTTTATCGATCAGCGGAGCGATGGATGAGCAGTTCTTC
CASSLSISGAMDEQFF
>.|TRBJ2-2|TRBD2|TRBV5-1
TGCGCCAGCAGCTTGGGACTAGCAGCAAACACCGGGGAGCTGTTTTTT
CASSLGLAANTGELFF
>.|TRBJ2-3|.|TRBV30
TGTGCCTGGAGTGTACGAGGAGATACGCAGTATTTT
CAWSVRGDTQYF
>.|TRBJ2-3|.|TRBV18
TGTGCCAGCTCACGATTTCGGACAGACGCCCCAACGGATACGCAGTATTTT
CASSRFRTDAPTDTQYF
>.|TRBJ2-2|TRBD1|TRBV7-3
TGTGCCAGCAGCTGGGACAGGGGACCCGGGGAGCTGTTTTTT
CASSWDRGPGELFF
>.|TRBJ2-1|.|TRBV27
TGTGCCAGCAGTTTAGGGTTCCAGGTCGTCGACAATGAGCAGTTCTTC
CASSLGFQVVDNEQFF
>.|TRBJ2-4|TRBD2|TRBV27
TGTGCCAGCAGTGCTTTAGCGGGAGGGCTACGTTTAGCCAAAAACATTCAGTACTTC
CASSALAGGLRLAKNIQYF
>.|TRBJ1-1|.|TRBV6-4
TGTGCCAGCAGTGACCGTACAGGTCTAGCTTTCTTT
CASSDRTGLAFF
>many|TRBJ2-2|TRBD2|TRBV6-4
TGTGCCAGCAGTGCTAGCGGGAGCACCGGGGAGCTGTTTTTT
CASSASGSTGELFF
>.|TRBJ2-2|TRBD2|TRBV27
TGTGCCAGCACCGGGACTACGAACACCGGGGAGCTGTTTTTT
CASTGTTNTGELFF
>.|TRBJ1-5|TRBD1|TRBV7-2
TGTGCCAGCAGCGCGGACAGGTATCAGCCCCAGCATTTT
CASSADRYQPQHF
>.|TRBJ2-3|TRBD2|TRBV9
TGTGCCAGCAGCAAGGGACTAGCGGGAGTGGAAGATACGCAGTATTTT
CASSKGLAGVEDTQYF
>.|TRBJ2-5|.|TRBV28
TGTGCCAGCAGTTTCAGCGGACTCGTGACCCAGTACTTC
CASSFSGLVTQYF
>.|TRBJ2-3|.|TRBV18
TGTGCCAGCTCACCACTTACAGGGATACCCACAGATACGCAGTATTTT
CASSPLTGIPTDTQYF
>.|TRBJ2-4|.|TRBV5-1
TGCGCCAGCAGCTTGTCCCCAGAACACACCGCCAAAAACATTCAGTACTTC
CASSLSPEHTAKNIQYF
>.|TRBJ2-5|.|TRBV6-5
TGTGCCAGCAGCAGGGGATTACAAGAGACCCAGTACTTC
CASSRGLQETQYF
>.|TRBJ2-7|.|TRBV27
TGTGCCAGTCAACACCGGGGTGTCTCCTACGAGCAGTACTTC
CASQHRGVSYEQYF
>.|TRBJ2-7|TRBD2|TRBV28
TGTGCCAGCAGCGGGAGCGGGAGGGCCTACGAGCAGTACTTC
CASSGSGRAYEQYF
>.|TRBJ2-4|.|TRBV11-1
TGTGCCAGCAGCCCCGACAGGATTATTCAGTACTTC
CASSPDRIIQYF
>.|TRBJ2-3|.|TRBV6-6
TGTGCCAGCAGTTCCCCCGGCACAGATACGCAGTATTTT
CASSSPGTDTQYF
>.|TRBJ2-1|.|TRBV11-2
TGTGCCAGCAGCTTCCCTCTCTTAGAGCAGTTCTTC
CASSFPLLEQFF
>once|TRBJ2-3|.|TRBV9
TGTGCCAGTGGTGCGTCGGGAGTGGCAGATACGCAGTATTTT
CASGASGVADTQYF
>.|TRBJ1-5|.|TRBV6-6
TGTGCCAGCATAAGGGGTAGCAATCAGCCCCAGCATTTT
CASIRGSNQPQHF
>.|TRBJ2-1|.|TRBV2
TGTGCCACGCCACTAGCAGACAACAATGAGCAGTTCTTC
CATPLADNNEQFF
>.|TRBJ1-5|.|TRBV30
TGTGCCTGGAGTCCCGACAGCTGGGGCAATCAGCCCCAGCATTTT
CAWSPDSWGNQPQHF
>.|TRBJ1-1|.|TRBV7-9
TGTGCCAGCAGCTCCGGACACAATGGGCTTAACACTGAAGCTTTCTTT
CASSSGHNGLNTEAFF
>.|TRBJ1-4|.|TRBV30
TGTGCCCAGGGCCTTAATGAAAAACTGTTTTTT
CAQGLNEKLFF
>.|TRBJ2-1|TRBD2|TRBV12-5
TGTGCTAGTGGTTTAAACGGGAGGGCTTACAATGAGCAGTTCTTC
CASGLNGRAYNEQFF
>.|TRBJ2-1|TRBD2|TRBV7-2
TGTGCCAGCAGCACCCAAGCGGGAGTAGGCTACAATGAGCAGTTCTTC
CASSTQAGVGYNEQFF
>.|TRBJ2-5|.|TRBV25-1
TGTGCCAGCAGTGAGGTCCGGGGACAAGAGACCCAGTACTTC
CASSEVRGQETQYF
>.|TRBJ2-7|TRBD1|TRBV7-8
TGTGCCAGCCAGTGGGACAGGTTGGGCACCTACGAGCAGTACTTC
CASQWDRLGTYEQYF
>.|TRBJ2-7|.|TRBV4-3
TGCGCCAGCAGCCAGATGGAGGGCAGGGTATACGAGCAGTACTTC
CASSQMEGRVYEQYF
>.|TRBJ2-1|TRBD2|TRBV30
TGTGCCTGGAGCGAAGGACTAGCGGGAGGGCCCTACAATGAGCAGTTCTTC
CAWSEGLAGGPYNEQFF
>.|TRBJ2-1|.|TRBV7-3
TGTGCCAGCAGCTTGGGGAGCATGGCGGACAATGAGCAGTTCTTC
CASSLGSMADNEQFF
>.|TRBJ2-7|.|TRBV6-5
TGTGCCAGCAGATTGGGGGGACCCTACGAGCAGTACTTC
CASRLGGPYEQYF
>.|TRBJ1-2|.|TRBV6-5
TGTGCCAGCAGCGACAGCAGTTATGGCTACACCTTC
CASSDSSYGYTF
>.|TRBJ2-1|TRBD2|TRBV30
TGTGCCTGGAGGCCGGGACTATCCTACAATGAGCAGTTCTTC
CAWRPGLSYNEQFF
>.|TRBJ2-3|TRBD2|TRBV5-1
TGCGCCAGCAGCTTAAGGACTAGCGGAGGCACAGATACGCAGTATTTT
CASSLRTSGGTDTQYF
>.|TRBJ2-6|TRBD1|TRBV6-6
TGTGCCAGCAGTACAGACAGGGCTGGGGCCAACGTCCTGACTTTC
CASSTDRAGANVLTF
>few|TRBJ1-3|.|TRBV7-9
TGTGCCAGCAGCTTCTTGGCCGCATGGACCATATATTTT
CASSFLAAWTIYF